Presented here are 15 T cell receptor beta chains from one specimen sequenced in a study of somatic mutations in cytotoxic T cells in rheumatoid arthritis. Generated by immunoSEQ multiplex PCR, the TCRdb table keeps only in-frame clones and is missing some. The sample includes 5,500 to 6,500 clones, around four fifths seen only once; the top ten take about 28%. The specimen sequenced was CD8+ T cells sorted from blood. These receptors all come from an adult with rheumatoid arthritis.

V usage is TRBV6-5 and J usage is TRBJ2-7; D ambiguous. The CDR3 length is 13 residues. V was cut by 5 bases and J by 3 bases, with 11 bases left in between. Germline loops: CDR1 MNHEY, CDR2 SVGAGI. CDR3 in amino acids: CASSQTPLYEQYF. CDR3 nucleotide sequence: TGTGCCAGCAGTCAAACCCCCCTCTACGAGCAGTACTTC.

V gene TRBV12-5 combines with J gene TRBJ1-2, with 9 bases identical to TRBD1. V gave up 4 bases and J gave up 6 bases; unmatched junction bases: 15. This CDR3 spans 17 amino acids. The germline CDR1 and CDR2 sequences are LGHNT and FRNRAP. This chain's CDR3 is CASGSTGTGITMDGYTF. The CDR3 DNA sequence: TGTGCTAGTGGTTCGACCGGGACAGGGATAACTATGGATGGCTACACCTTC.

The J gene is TRBJ1-1, the V gene TRBV7-2; the D is unclear. The CDR3 is 12 amino acids. V shed 3 bases and J shed 4 bases, with 6 bases lying between them. Looked up from germline, CDR1 is SGHTA and CDR2 is FQGNSA. Here the CDR3 DNA reads TGTGCCAGCAGCTTTCTAATCACTGAAGCTTTCTTT. Translation: CASSFLITEAFF.

V is TRBV27 and J is TRBJ1-4; D gene uncertain. This CDR3 has 12 amino acids. V was cut by 1 base and J by 7 bases, with 4 bases left in between. The V gene's germline CDR1 is MNHEY and CDR2 SMNVEV (reference sequence). The CDR3 DNA reads as TGTGCCAGCAGTTTATACGGTGAAAAACTGTTTTTT. Residues: CASSLYGEKLFF.

J is TRBJ2-5 and V is TRBV11-3, with 8 bases lining up with TRBD2. Near its end, the DNA agrees better with TRBJ2-7, so the J call may be wrong. This CDR3 has 16 residues. The germline V gene encodes CDR1 SGHNT and CDR2 YENEEA. CDR3 protein: CASSGRQRGPTYEQYF. The CDR3 DNA reads TGTGCCAGCAGCGGCCGCCAGCGGGGGCCAACCTACGAGCAGTACTTC.

The V and J genes are TRBV4-1 and TRBJ2-5; D not resolved. The DNA matches TRBJ2-7 better at its end, which makes the J call doubtful. Germline CDR1 MGHRA, CDR2 YSYEKL. The CDR3 runs 11 residues. CDR3 residues: CASGRLNEQYF. The CDR3 coding sequence is TGCGCCAGCGGCAGACTGAACGAGCAGTACTTC.

The V call is TRBV18, the J call TRBJ2-1, with D perhaps being TRBD1 or TRBD2 (5 bases each). CDR1 is KGHSH and CDR2 is LQKENI in the germline V gene. This CDR3 region has 16 residues. The V gene lost 2 bases and the J gene lost 0 bases, with 11 bases spanning the gap. The CDR3 sequence is CASSPSRESSYNEQFF. DNA for the CDR3: TGTGCCAGCTCACCAAGCAGGGAGAGCTCCTACAATGAGCAGTTCTTC.

DNA for the CDR3: TGTGCCAGCAGCTTAGGGGCCCCAGATACGCAGTATTTT. This encodes CASSLGAPDTQYF. J is TRBJ2-3 and V is TRBV7-8; D is uncertain. Germline V lookup: CDR1 SGHVS, CDR2 FQNEAQ. The CDR3 is 13 amino acids. Between the trimmed V and J ends, which lost 1 base and 4 bases, there was a span of 6 bases.

This chain uses TRBV28 with TRBJ1-4; 9 nucleotides align to TRBD1. Trimming at V came to 6 bases and at J to 4 bases, leaving 6 bases not matched to a gene. The CDR3 has 15 residues. CDR1 and CDR2 (germline): MDHEN, SYDVKM. The CDR3 coding sequence is TGTGCCAGCAGCCATGGACAGGGGATTAATGAAAAACTGTTTTTT. Its translation: CASSHGQGINEKLFF.

The chain employs TRBV5-5 and TRBJ2-7; 10 bases are shared with TRBD1. Germline values: CDR1 SGHKS, CDR2 YYEKEE (reference sequence). After removal of 3 bases from V and 4 bases from J, the junction contained 7 bases not matched to a gene. This CDR3 has 15 residues. The CDR3 DNA reads TGTGCCAGCAGCTCAACCGGGACAGGGGCATACGAGCAGTACTTC. It codes for CASSSTGTGAYEQYF.

The chain carries TRBV5-6 and TRBJ1-2; the match to TRBD1 covers 9 bases. Germline values: CDR1 SGHDT, CDR2 YYEEEE. The ends lost 5 bases at V and 8 bases at J; junction bases unmatched: 16. The length of the CDR3 is 16 residues. In nucleotides, the CDR3 is TGTGCCAGCAGGCGGAATCAGGACAGGGGCGTAATCGGCTACACCTTC. Protein product: CASRRNQDRGVIGYTF.

V is TRBV15 and J is TRBJ1-5; a weak D match, TRBD1 (5 bases). V lost 6 bases and J 4 bases, leaving 25 bases between the germline ends. The CDR3 is 18 residues long. Looked up from germline, CDR1 is LNHNV and CDR2 is YYDKDF (reference sequence). The CDR3 region is CATRDDVWKRGENQPQHF. Written as DNA, the CDR3 is TGTGCCACCAGGGATGACGTATGGAAAAGGGGTGAGAATCAGCCCCAGCATTTT.

The chain has TRBV5-1 and TRBJ2-2; a weak D match, TRBD1 (5 bases). Germline CDR1 SGHRS, CDR2 YFSETQ. The germline V and J ends were trimmed by 4 bases and 2 bases, with 9 bases remaining between them. There are 14 residues in the CDR3. The DNA of the CDR3 is TGCGCCAGCAGCCCCGACAGTAACACCGGGGAGCTGTTTTTT. It encodes CASSPDSNTGELFF.

This chain connects TRBV7-2 to TRBJ1-4, with D possibly TRBD1 on 5 matching bases. The CDR3 extends over 13 amino acids. Trimming took off 3 bases at V and 8 bases at J, with 10 bases between the two ends. Germline V gives CDR1 SGHTA, CDR2 FQGNSA. The chain's CDR3 is CASSLQGREKLFF. The CDR3 nucleotides read TGTGCCAGCAGCTTGCAGGGTCGAGAAAAACTGTTTTTT.

This clone was observed a few times. The rearrangement joins TRBV19 to TRBJ1-6; D is possibly TRBD1 (5 bases). The V end was cut by 5 bases, the J end by 14 bases, with 13 bases between. Germline V gene data show CDR1 as LNHDA and CDR2 as SQIVND (reference sequence). The CDR3 consists of 12 residues. The CDR3 nucleotides are TGTGCCAGTAGTGAAGACAGTCTCACCCTCCACTTT. Its translation is CASSEDSLTLHF.